This T cell receptor beta chain derives from a study of T-cell memory formation after mild COVID-19. Employing constant-segment primers, 5'RACE generated TCR alpha and TCR beta cDNA libraries bearing sample barcodes and UMIs. TCRdb re-derived calls from the 5' RACE reads in MiXCR, one entry per CDR3 protein. The sample has 58,000 or so distinct CDR3 sequences, roughly 26% seen once. This CDR3 is 15 amino acids long. Trimming cost V 0 bases and J 6 bases, with 12 bases left between them. Germline lookup yields CDR1 MGHRA and CDR2 YSYEKL. Sample share makes this clonotype medium-sized. This TCR derives from a man aged 18 to 35 who had mild COVID-19 (a few samples of this study predate the infection). Cell type and time point are not known. This chain links TRBV4-1 with TRBJ1-5; tentative D call: TRBD1 (6 bases). Sequenced input: PBMCs or a T cell subset sorted from them (not recorded which). The DNA for the CDR3 is TGCGCCAGCAGCCAAGATTCCGGGGGCAGTCAGCCCCAGCATTTT. Translated: CASSQDSGGSQPQHF.